This T cell receptor (beta chain) was sequenced for a study of CD8+ T cells in alopecia areata. The wider study: Transfer of skin from roughly 6-12-month-old C3H/HeJ graft donors with spontaneous alopecia was made to approximately 7-11-week-old female C3H/HeJ mice. Whole-study findings and limits: Normal skin's resident alphabeta T cells are sequenced alongside lesional scalp T cells. Clonality in lesional scalp, especially alopecia totalis/universalis, exceeded that of normal scalp.

Reverse transcription of extracted RNA yielded cDNA, which provided the sequencing template. Some clones are missing from TCRdb's copy, which holds only in-frame ones; the method was immunoSEQ multiplex PCR. The sample has under 350,000 clones, none seen only once. J was trimmed by 3 bases and V by 6 bases; bases with no gene match: 6. This CDR3 spans 14 amino acids. CDR1 is FNHDT, CDR2 SITEND, per germline (reference sequence). Sorting of pooled cutaneous lymph node cells used CD4, CD8alpha, NKG2D, NKG2ACE and other markers. This clone turned up a few times. Its matching antigen is unknown. These gene names are mouse names. The read ends 4 residues before the CDR3 terminus; that terminus is restored from the germline J gene.

This sequence joins TRBV19 and TRBJ1-1; 9 nucleotides line up with TRBD1. The source of this sequence is a C3H/HeJ mouse with alopecia areata. MHC haplotype of the strain: H2-k. The material sequenced was CD4+ T cells sorted from a lymph node. The CDR3 spells CASTRDREDTEVFF. Incomplete CDR3 DNA: TGTGCCAGCACCAGGGACAGGGAGGACACA.